This TCR beta chain was obtained from a study of human T cells and chemical hapten exposure. This CDR3 has 14 residues. In germline, CDR1 is SGHTA, CDR2 FQGNSA. V lost 5 bases, J lost 4 bases, and 6 bases stayed unmatched. Study-wide points: The study found that DPC sensitization did not change TCRs above 1 in 1000 frequency.

The library labeled individual cDNA molecules by adding unique molecular identifiers to them. TCRdb used MiXCR to reprocess the reads, holding one entry per CDR3 protein. The repertoire holds about 120,000 distinct CDR3 sequences, with approximately 9.3% as singletons. Whole blood, unfractionated, served as the material for total RNA extraction. This clonotype occurred many times. Its matching antigen is unknown. This receptor was obtained from a human donor in good health. Some clones in this sample may be carry-over from other donors' samples. The V call is TRBV7-2, the J call TRBJ1-2, with TRBD1 matching 8 bases. The sample comprised whole blood. Here the CDR3 reads CASSPDRGSYGYTF. The CDR3 DNA follows: TGTGCCAGCAGCCCCGACAGGGGCTCCTATGGCTACACCTTC. Full variable domain (outside the CDR3, taken from reference TRBV7-2 and TRBJ1-2): GAGVSQSPSNKVTEKGKDVELRCDPISGHTALYWYRQSLGQGLEFLIYFQGNSAPDKSGLPSDRFSAERTGGSVSTLTIQRTQQEDSAVYLCASSPDRGSYGYTFGSGTRLTVV.